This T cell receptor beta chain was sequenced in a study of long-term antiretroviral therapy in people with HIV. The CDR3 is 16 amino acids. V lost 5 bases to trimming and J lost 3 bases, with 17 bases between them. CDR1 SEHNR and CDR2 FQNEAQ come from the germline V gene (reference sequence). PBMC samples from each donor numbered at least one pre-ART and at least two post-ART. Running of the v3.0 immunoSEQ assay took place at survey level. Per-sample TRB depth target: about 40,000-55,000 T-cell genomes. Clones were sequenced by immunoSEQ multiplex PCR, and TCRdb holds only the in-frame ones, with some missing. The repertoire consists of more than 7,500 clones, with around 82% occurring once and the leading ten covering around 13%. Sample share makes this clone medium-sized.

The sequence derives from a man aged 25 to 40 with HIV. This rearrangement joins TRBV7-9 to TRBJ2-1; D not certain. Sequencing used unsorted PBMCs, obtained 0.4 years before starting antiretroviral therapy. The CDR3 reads CASSPQEGSDYNEQFF. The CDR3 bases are TGTGCCAGCAGCCCCCAGGAAGGAAGCGACTACAATGAGCAGTTCTTC.